Ten or more counts support the clone carrying this T cell receptor beta chain. This beta chain came through as a stray read in a library set up for alpha chains, and its size says little. Every individual TCR cDNA molecule carried its own unique molecular identifier, which allowed correction of PCR and sequencing errors. MiXCR, applied by TCRdb to the 5' RACE reads, yields one record per CDR3 protein. The data contain 9,500 to 15,000 distinct CDR3 sequences, approximately 6.2% of them singletons. The data derive from a study of spatial heterogeneity in lung cancer. Study as a whole: Sequencing consistently turned up more beta-chain sequences than alpha-chain sequences.

The CDR3 is 14 amino acids. Per the germline V gene, CDR1 is SEHNR and CDR2 is FQNEAQ (reference sequence). V shed 4 bases and J shed 3 bases, with 12 bases lying between them. Time point specified: sample taken at primary tumor resection. No cell sorting; template was whole RNA from tumor, lung tissue or PBMC. The cohort: over 65 early-stage, untreated non-small cell lung cancer patients. The rearrangement links TRBV7-9 to TRBJ1-2; D might be TRBD1 (6 bases). The clonotype was recovered from a male donor with early-stage non-small cell lung cancer. The specimen comprised normal lung tissue next to the tumor, sampled at surgery. The DNA of the CDR3 is TGTGCCAGCAGCTACGGGGGCGGCGACTATGGCTACACCTTC. The encoded protein is CASSYGGGDYGYTF.